Listed below are T cell receptor beta chains from one sample, sequenced in a study of T-cell reconstitution after alpha-beta-depleted transplantation in children. TCRdb analysed the PCR reads with MiXCR anew, one entry per CDR3 protein. The table has 240,000 or so distinct CDR3 sequences, roughly 8.2% seen once. Source: PBMCs, mostly from graft donor cells, taken 180 days after TCRalphabeta/CD19-depleted stem cell transplant. The receptors originated from a male patient aged 10-17 years who had a stem cell transplant for acute lymphoblastic leukemia, so the T cells may come from the graft donor. Both conserved end residues are part of each CDR3. D genes are given only for firm matches. A clone size is listed for some rows: how often the clone was seen (once, few, many), or a class if it is expanded.

v_call: TRBV24-1
d_call: NA
j_call: TRBJ2-2
clone_size: many
cdr3_aa: CATSGQPGELFF
cdr3_nt: TGTGCCACCAGTGGCCAACCCGGGGAGCTGTTTTTT

v_call: TRBV6-2/TRBV6-3
d_call: TRBD2
j_call: TRBJ2-1
clone_size: many
cdr3_aa: CASTLSSGSSYNEQFF
cdr3_nt: TGTGCCAGCACCCTCTCTAGCGGCAGCTCCTACAATGAGCAGTTCTTC

v_call: TRBV7-3
d_call: TRBD2
j_call: TRBJ2-3
clone_size: many
cdr3_aa: CASSLRAPGGPTDTQYF
cdr3_nt: TGTGCCAGCAGCTTAAGGGCCCCGGGGGGGCCAACAGATACGCAGTATTTT

v_call: TRBV6-2/TRBV6-3
d_call: TRBD1
j_call: TRBJ2-2
clone_size: many
cdr3_aa: CASSYVQGARTGELFF
cdr3_nt: TGTGCCAGCAGTTACGTACAGGGGGCGCGCACCGGGGAGCTGTTTTTT

v_call: TRBV7-3
d_call: TRBD1
j_call: TRBJ2-1
clone_size: many
cdr3_aa: CASSPWGGQGKNEQFF
cdr3_nt: TGTGCCAGCAGCCCCTGGGGAGGACAGGGTAAAAATGAGCAGTTCTTC

v_call: TRBV12-3/TRBV12-4
d_call: TRBD1
j_call: TRBJ1-4
clone_size: many
cdr3_aa: CASSPRGLGGPTNEKLFF
cdr3_nt: TGTGCCAGCAGTCCAAGGGGCCTAGGGGGCCCAACTAATGAAAAACTGTTTTTT

v_call: TRBV12-5
d_call: NA
j_call: TRBJ2-7
clone_size: many
cdr3_aa: CASGQGTYEQYF
cdr3_nt: TGTGCTAGTGGTCAGGGCACCTACGAGCAGTACTTC

v_call: TRBV20-1
d_call: NA
j_call: TRBJ1-2
clone_size: many
cdr3_aa: CSARRPGTNYGYTF
cdr3_nt: TGCAGTGCTAGAAGGCCAGGGACTAACTATGGCTACACCTTC

v_call: TRBV6-5
d_call: NA
j_call: TRBJ1-1
clone_size: many
cdr3_aa: CASSYTTGTEAFF
cdr3_nt: TGTGCCAGCAGTTACACCACAGGGACTGAAGCTTTCTTT

v_call: TRBV24-1
d_call: TRBD2
j_call: TRBJ2-7
clone_size: many
cdr3_aa: CATSATTSGLPYEQYF
cdr3_nt: TGTGCCACCAGTGCCACGACTAGCGGGCTACCCTACGAGCAGTACTTC

v_call: TRBV10-3
d_call: TRBD2
j_call: TRBJ2-1
clone_size: many
cdr3_aa: CAISVTSPQQQFF
cdr3_nt: TGTGCCATCAGTGTGACTAGCCCACAACAGCAGTTCTTC

v_call: TRBV20-1
d_call: NA
j_call: TRBJ1-1
clone_size: many
cdr3_aa: CSARDPRFYTEAFF
cdr3_nt: TGCAGTGCTAGAGATCCCAGGTTTTACACTGAAGCTTTCTTT

v_call: TRBV7-9
d_call: NA
j_call: TRBJ1-5
clone_size: many
cdr3_aa: CASSFGQSNQPQHF
cdr3_nt: TGTGCCAGCAGCTTCGGACAGAGTAATCAGCCCCAGCATTTT

v_call: TRBV4-1
d_call: TRBD2
j_call: TRBJ2-3
clone_size: NA
cdr3_aa: CASSPTSGSFRLSTDTQYF
cdr3_nt: TGCGCCAGCAGCCCGACTAGCGGGAGCTTCCGCTTGAGCACAGATACGCAGTATTTT

v_call: TRBV5-8
d_call: NA
j_call: TRBJ1-5
clone_size: few
cdr3_aa: CASSSYWIGNQPQHF
cdr3_nt: TGTGCCAGCAGTTCCTACTGGATCGGCAATCAGCCCCAGCATTTT

v_call: TRBV6-5
d_call: NA
j_call: TRBJ1-6
clone_size: many
cdr3_aa: CASSSSNSPLHF
cdr3_nt: TGTGCCAGCAGCAGTTCGAATTCACCCCTCCACTTT

v_call: TRBV5-1
d_call: NA
j_call: TRBJ1-1
clone_size: many
cdr3_aa: CASSRDDGRTEAFF
cdr3_nt: TGCGCCAGCAGCAGGGACGATGGGCGCACTGAAGCTTTCTTT

v_call: TRBV6-2/TRBV6-3
d_call: NA
j_call: TRBJ2-7
clone_size: many
cdr3_aa: CASSPRPYEQYF
cdr3_nt: TGTGCCAGCAGTCCCCGGCCCTACGAGCAGTACTTC

v_call: TRBV12-3/TRBV12-4
d_call: NA
j_call: TRBJ2-1
clone_size: many
cdr3_aa: CASSHGGNPYNEQFF
cdr3_nt: TGTGCCAGCAGCCACGGCGGGAATCCCTACAATGAGCAGTTCTTC

v_call: TRBV20-1
d_call: NA
j_call: TRBJ1-4
clone_size: many
cdr3_aa: CSASGGREEKLFF
cdr3_nt: TGCAGTGCTAGTGGAGGGCGCGAAGAAAAACTGTTTTTT

v_call: TRBV7-9
d_call: NA
j_call: TRBJ2-1
clone_size: many
cdr3_aa: CASSLGKVPSYNEQFF
cdr3_nt: TGTGCCAGCAGCTTAGGGAAAGTACCCTCCTACAATGAGCAGTTCTTC

v_call: TRBV10-3
d_call: NA
j_call: TRBJ2-7
clone_size: many
cdr3_aa: CAISGQVGSYEQYF
cdr3_nt: TGTGCCATCAGTGGACAGGTAGGATCCTACGAGCAGTACTTC

v_call: TRBV29-1
d_call: NA
j_call: TRBJ2-7
clone_size: many
cdr3_aa: CSVGGPYYEQYF
cdr3_nt: TGCAGCGTTGGGGGACCTTACTACGAGCAGTACTTC

v_call: TRBV6-1
d_call: TRBD1
j_call: TRBJ2-7
clone_size: many
cdr3_aa: CASGRDSRGSYEQYF
cdr3_nt: TGTGCCAGCGGACGGGACAGTAGAGGCTCCTACGAGCAGTACTTC

v_call: TRBV12-3/TRBV12-4
d_call: NA
j_call: TRBJ1-5
clone_size: many
cdr3_aa: CASTKGAGVNQPQHF
cdr3_nt: TGTGCCAGCACAAAGGGAGCCGGCGTCAATCAGCCCCAGCATTTT

v_call: TRBV7-9
d_call: NA
j_call: TRBJ1-1
clone_size: many
cdr3_aa: CASSLAQGRGTEAFF
cdr3_nt: TGTGCCAGCAGCTTAGCCCAGGGGAGGGGCACTGAAGCTTTCTTT

v_call: TRBV7-2
d_call: TRBD2
j_call: TRBJ2-1
clone_size: many
cdr3_aa: CASSLGLAGGEEQFF
cdr3_nt: TGTGCCAGCAGCTTAGGGCTAGCGGGAGGCGAGGAGCAGTTCTTC

v_call: TRBV4-3
d_call: TRBD2
j_call: TRBJ2-1
clone_size: many
cdr3_aa: CASSQRTSGGVNEQFF
cdr3_nt: TGCGCCAGCAGCCAGAGGACTAGCGGGGGGGTTAATGAGCAGTTCTTC

v_call: TRBV21-1
d_call: NA
j_call: TRBJ2-7
clone_size: many
cdr3_aa: CARFPWAYEQYF
cdr3_nt: TGTGCCAGGTTTCCGTGGGCCTACGAGCAGTACTTC

v_call: TRBV12-5
d_call: TRBD1
j_call: TRBJ2-5
clone_size: many
cdr3_aa: CASGLAPSSGQGWRGYQETQYF
cdr3_nt: TGTGCTAGTGGTTTGGCTCCTTCCTCGGGACAGGGATGGAGAGGGTACCAAGAGACCCAGTACTTC